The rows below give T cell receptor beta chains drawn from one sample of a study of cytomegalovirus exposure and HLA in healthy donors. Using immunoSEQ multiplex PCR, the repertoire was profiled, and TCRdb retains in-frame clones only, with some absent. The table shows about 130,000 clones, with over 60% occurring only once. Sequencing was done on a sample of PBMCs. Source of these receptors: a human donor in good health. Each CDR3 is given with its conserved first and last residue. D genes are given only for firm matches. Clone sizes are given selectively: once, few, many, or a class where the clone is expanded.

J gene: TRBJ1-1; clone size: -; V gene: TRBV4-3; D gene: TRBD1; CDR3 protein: CASSHVDRGDNTEAFF; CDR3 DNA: TGCGCCAGCAGCCACGTTGACAGGGGCGACAACACTGAAGCTTTCTTT
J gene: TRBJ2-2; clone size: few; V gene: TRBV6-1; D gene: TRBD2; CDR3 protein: CASSESWGWAGVTGELFF; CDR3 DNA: TGTGCCAGCAGTGAATCGTGGGGATGGGCGGGGGTCACCGGGGAGCTGTTTTTT
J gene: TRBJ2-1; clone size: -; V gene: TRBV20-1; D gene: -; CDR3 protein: CSAGGNNEQFF; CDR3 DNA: TGCAGTGCCGGGGGTAACAATGAGCAGTTCTTC
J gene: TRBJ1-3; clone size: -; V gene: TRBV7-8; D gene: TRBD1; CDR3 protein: CASSPRTGGKAGNTIYF; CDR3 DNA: TGTGCCAGCAGCCCCCGGACAGGGGGCAAAGCTGGAAACACCATATATTTT
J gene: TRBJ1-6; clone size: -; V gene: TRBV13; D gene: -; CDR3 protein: CASSLARGLSPLHF; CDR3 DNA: TGTGCCAGCAGCTTGGCCAGGGGTCTTTCACCCCTCCACTTT
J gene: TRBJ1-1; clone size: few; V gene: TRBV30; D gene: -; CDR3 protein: CAWSVWVGGTEAFF; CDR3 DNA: TGTGCCTGGAGTGTATGGGTGGGAGGGACTGAAGCTTTCTTT
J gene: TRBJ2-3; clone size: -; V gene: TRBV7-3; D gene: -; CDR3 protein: CASSLSRASTDTQYF; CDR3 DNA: TGTGCCAGCAGCTTATCCAGGGCAAGCACAGATACGCAGTATTTT
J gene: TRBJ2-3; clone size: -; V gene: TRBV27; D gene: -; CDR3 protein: CASSAGTDTDTQYF; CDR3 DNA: TGTGCCAGCAGTGCGGGGACAGACACAGATACGCAGTATTTT
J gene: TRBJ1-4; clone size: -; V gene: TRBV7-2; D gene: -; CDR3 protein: CASSIEAGRGEKLFF; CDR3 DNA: TGTGCCAGCAGCATAGAGGCAGGGCGGGGTGAAAAACTGTTTTTT
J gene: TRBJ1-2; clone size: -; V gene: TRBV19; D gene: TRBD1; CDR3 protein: CASVSGTGIFIDGYTF; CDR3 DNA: TGTGCCAGTGTCTCCGGGACAGGGATCTTTATCGATGGCTACACCTTC
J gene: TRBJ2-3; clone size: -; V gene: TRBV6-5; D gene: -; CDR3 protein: CASSSGQTSTDTQYF; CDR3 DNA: TGTGCCAGCAGCTCCGGACAAACTAGCACAGATACGCAGTATTTT
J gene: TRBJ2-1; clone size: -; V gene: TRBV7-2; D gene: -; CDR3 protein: CASSQGGGRPNEQFF; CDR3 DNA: TGTGCCAGCAGCCAAGGGGGCGGGAGGCCCAATGAGCAGTTCTTC
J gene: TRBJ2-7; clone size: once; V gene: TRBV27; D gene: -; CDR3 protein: CASTGLTPSYEQYF; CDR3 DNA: TGTGCCAGCACGGGACTGACCCCTTCCTACGAGCAGTACTTC
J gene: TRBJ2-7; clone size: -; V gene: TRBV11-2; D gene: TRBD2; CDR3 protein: CASSWSGRIYEQYF; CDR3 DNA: TGTGCCAGCAGCTGGAGCGGGAGAATTTACGAGCAGTACTTC
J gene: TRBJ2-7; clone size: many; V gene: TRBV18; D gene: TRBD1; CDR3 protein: CASSPTGGEQYF; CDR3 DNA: TGTGCCAGCTCACCGACAGGGGGCGAGCAGTACTTC
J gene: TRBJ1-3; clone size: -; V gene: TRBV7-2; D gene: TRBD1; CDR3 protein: CASSRDRGRRNTIYF; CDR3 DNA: TGTGCCAGCAGCCGCGACAGGGGGCGTAGAAACACCATATATTTT
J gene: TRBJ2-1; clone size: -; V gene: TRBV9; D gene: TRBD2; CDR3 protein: CASSVAWGGWVEQFF; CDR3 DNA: TGTGCCAGCAGCGTAGCCTGGGGGGGGTGGGTTGAGCAGTTCTTC
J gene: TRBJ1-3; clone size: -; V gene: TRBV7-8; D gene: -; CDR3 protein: CASSWRATGNTIYF; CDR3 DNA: TGTGCCAGCAGCTGGCGGGCAACCGGAAACACCATATATTTT
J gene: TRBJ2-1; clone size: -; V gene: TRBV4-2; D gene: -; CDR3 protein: CASSPVRGTYNEQFF; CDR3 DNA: TGTGCCAGCAGCCCCGTCCGGGGTACCTACAATGAGCAGTTCTTC
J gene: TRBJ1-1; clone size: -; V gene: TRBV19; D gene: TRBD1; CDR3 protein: CASSDPGQGRNTEAFF; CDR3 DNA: TGTGCCAGTAGTGATCCGGGACAGGGGCGGAACACTGAAGCTTTCTTT
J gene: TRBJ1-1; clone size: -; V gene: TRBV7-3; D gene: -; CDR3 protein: CASSLGAGSGTEAFF; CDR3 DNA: TGTGCCAGCAGCCTAGGGGCAGGATCGGGCACTGAAGCTTTCTTT
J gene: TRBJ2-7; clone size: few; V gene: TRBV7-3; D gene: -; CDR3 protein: CASSRGGRGREQYF; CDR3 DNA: TGTGCCAGCAGCCGCGGGGGCAGGGGGCGCGAGCAGTACTTC
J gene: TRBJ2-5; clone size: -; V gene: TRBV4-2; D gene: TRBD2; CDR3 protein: CASSHPLGGEGKETQYF; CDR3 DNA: TGTGCCAGCAGCCACCCCCTGGGCGGGGAGGGGAAAGAGACCCAGTACTTC
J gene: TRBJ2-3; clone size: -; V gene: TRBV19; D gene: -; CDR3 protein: CASSIPGQPLGDTQYF; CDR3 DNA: TGTGCCAGTAGTATCCCTGGACAGCCTCTCGGGGATACGCAGTATTTT
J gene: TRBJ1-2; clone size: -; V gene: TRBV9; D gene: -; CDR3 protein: CASSVDGQGNGYTF; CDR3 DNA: TGTGCCAGCAGCGTAGATGGTCAGGGGAATGGCTACACCTTC
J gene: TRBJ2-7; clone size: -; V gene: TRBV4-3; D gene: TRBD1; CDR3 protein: CASSQAGQEDEQYF; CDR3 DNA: TGCGCCAGCAGCCAGGCGGGACAGGAGGACGAGCAGTACTTC
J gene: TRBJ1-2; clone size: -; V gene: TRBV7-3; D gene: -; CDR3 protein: CASSPSDGPNYGYTF; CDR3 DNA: TGTGCCAGCAGCCCTTCCGATGGGCCTAACTATGGCTACACCTTC
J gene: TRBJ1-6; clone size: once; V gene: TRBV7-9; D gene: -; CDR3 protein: CSSSTQRPGDSPLHF; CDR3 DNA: TGTTCCAGCAGCACTCAAAGACCAGGGGATTCACCCCTCCACTTT
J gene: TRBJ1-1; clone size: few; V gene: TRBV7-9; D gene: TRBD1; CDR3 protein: CSSRPDRGWMNTEAFF; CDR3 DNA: TGTTCCAGCAGACCCGACAGGGGTTGGATGAACACTGAAGCTTTCTTT
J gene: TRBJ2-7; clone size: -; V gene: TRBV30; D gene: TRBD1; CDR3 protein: CAWSPLSFGTGGFEQYF; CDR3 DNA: TGTGCCTGGAGTCCTCTCTCCTTCGGGACAGGGGGCTTTGAGCAGTACTTC
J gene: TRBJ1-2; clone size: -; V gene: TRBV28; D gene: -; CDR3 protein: CASRQPPGAPIGGYTF; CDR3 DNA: TGTGCCAGCAGACAGCCCCCAGGGGCGCCGATCGGTGGCTACACCTTC
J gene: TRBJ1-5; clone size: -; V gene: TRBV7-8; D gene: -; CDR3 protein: CASSKDQGYSNQPQHF; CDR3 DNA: TGTGCCAGCAGCAAAGACCAGGGGTATAGCAATCAGCCCCAGCATTTT
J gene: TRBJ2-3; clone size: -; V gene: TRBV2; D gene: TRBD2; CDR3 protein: CASLSGIGTDTQYF; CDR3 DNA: TGTGCCAGCTTGAGCGGGATCGGCACAGATACGCAGTATTTT
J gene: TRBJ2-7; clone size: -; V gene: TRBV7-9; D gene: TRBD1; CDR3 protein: CSSSSPKTRTGELREQYF; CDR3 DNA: TGTTCCAGCAGCTCCCCTAAAACCCGGACAGGGGAATTGAGAGAGCAGTACTTC
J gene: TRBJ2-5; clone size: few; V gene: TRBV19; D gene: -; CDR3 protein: CASSIWPGETQYF; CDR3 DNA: TGTGCCAGTAGTATTTGGCCGGGGGAGACCCAGTACTTC
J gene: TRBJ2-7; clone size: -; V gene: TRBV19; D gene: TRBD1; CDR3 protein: CASSHRDRGLDEQYF; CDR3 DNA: TGTGCCAGTAGTCACCGGGACAGGGGGCTCGACGAGCAGTACTTC
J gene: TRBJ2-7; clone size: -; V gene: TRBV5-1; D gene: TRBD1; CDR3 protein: CASSSAETGGSEQYF; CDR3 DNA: TGCGCCAGCAGCTCAGCTGAGACAGGGGGCAGCGAGCAGTACTTC
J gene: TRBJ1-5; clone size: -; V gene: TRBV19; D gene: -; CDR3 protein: CASSPGGVASNQPQHF; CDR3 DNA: TGTGCCAGTAGTCCTGGGGGGGTCGCTAGCAATCAGCCCCAGCATTTT
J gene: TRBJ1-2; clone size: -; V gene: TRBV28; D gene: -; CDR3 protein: CATLGGVRGYTF; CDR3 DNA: TGTGCCACCTTGGGGGGGGTCCGGGGCTACACCTTC
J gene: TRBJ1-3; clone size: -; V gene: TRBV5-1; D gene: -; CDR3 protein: CASSLQSGGNTIYF; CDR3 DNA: TGCGCCAGCAGCTTGCAGTCGGGGGGAAACACCATATATTTT
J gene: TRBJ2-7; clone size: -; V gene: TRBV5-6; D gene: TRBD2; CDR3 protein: CASSMTAGGPYEQYF; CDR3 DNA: TGTGCCAGCAGCATGACAGCGGGAGGGCCCTACGAGCAGTACTTC
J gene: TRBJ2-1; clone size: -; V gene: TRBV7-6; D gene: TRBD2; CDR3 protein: CASSPRAFFSGRGYNEQFF; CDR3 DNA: TGTGCCAGCAGCCCCCGGGCATTTTTTAGCGGGAGGGGTTACAATGAGCAGTTCTTC